This record covers a single T cell receptor beta chain. The data were obtained in a study of blood T cell repertoires in COVID-19. At the level of the study: The United States, Italy and Spain provided the acute and convalescent COVID-19 samples.

V dropped 0 bases and J dropped 7; count of bases not matched to a gene: 10. This CDR3 region has 17 residues. Germline CDR1 and CDR2: SQVTM and ANQGSEA. As processed by the authors: The assay estimated nucleated cells by amplifying reference gene primers. The table came from immunoSEQ multiplex PCR; TCRdb's copy has only in-frame clones and leaves some out. The DNA was the basis for D and trimming; V, J and clone size are from that table. The sample includes 250,000 to 350,000 clones, more than 85% of them seen just once. Material for sequencing was peripheral blood. The receptor's source is a man aged 25 to 40 with acute or convalescent COVID-19. The J gene is TRBJ2-1, the V gene TRBV29-1; 12 bases match TRBD2. Here the CDR3 DNA reads TGCAGCGTTGAAGACCCCCGACTAGCGGGAGTTTGGAATGAGCAGTTCTTC. It codes for CSVEDPRLAGVWNEQFF.